Listed below are T cell receptor beta chains from one sample, sequenced in a study of T cell responses to AZD1222 COVID-19 vaccine. Assay: immunoSEQ multiplex PCR; the TCRdb copy retains only in-frame clones and omits some. The repertoire holds 100,000 to 120,000 clones, with 88% as singletons. The sample in question was peripheral blood, obtained on day 0 of AZD1222 vaccination. These receptors were obtained from an adult in good health. CDR3s include the opening cysteine and the closing phenylalanine or tryptophan. A D gene is named only where the DNA matches it firmly. Expanded clones are given a class, and other clones once, few, many or no size at all.

TRBJ2-7	TRBV28	few	TRBD1	15	CASTDRDRGVYEQYF	TGTGCCAGCACTGACCGGGACAGGGGTGTCTACGAGCAGTACTTC
TRBJ2-3	TRBV6-1	.	.	14	CASSDPGLTDTQYF	TGTGCCAGCAGTGACCCGGGACTCACAGATACGCAGTATTTT
TRBJ1-2	TRBV28	once	.	12	CASSLAGYGYTF	TGTGCCAGCAGTTTAGCCGGGTATGGCTACACCTTC
TRBJ2-7	TRBV25-1	.	TRBD2	15	CASRLAGGPNYEQYF	TGTGCCAGCAGACTAGCGGGAGGGCCTAACTACGAGCAGTACTTC
TRBJ1-2	TRBV4-2	few	.	12	CASSQGIYGYTF	TGTGCCAGCAGCCAGGGGATCTATGGCTACACCTTC
TRBJ1-6	TRBV28	.	.	14	CASSLAEDNSPLHF	TGTGCCAGCAGTTTAGCCGAGGATAATTCACCCCTCCACTTT
TRBJ2-3	TRBV24-1	once	TRBD2	15	CATSDSRGGRDTQYF	TGTGCCACCAGCGACAGCCGGGGCGGGAGGGATACGCAGTATTTT
TRBJ2-3	TRBV7-2	.	.	17	CASSLVRGRGHRDTQYF	TGTGCCAGCAGCTTAGTAAGGGGGCGGGGGCATAGAGATACGCAGTATTTT
TRBJ2-5	TRBV7-3	.	.	14	CASSASGTLETQYF	TGTGCCAGCAGCGCAAGCGGGACATTGGAGACCCAGTACTTC
TRBJ1-2	TRBV6-2/TRBV6-3	.	TRBD1	14	CASSHRGDRGGYTF	TGTGCCAGCAGCCACCGGGGCGACAGGGGCGGCTACACCTTC
TRBJ1-5	TRBV19	.	.	13	CASSMDSDQPQHF	TGTGCCAGTAGTATGGACAGTGATCAGCCCCAGCATTTT
TRBJ2-2	TRBV28	few	.	19	CASSSPYASGPRDTGELFF	TGTGCCAGCAGTTCCCCCTACGCATCAGGGCCAAGGGACACCGGGGAGCTGTTTTTT
TRBJ2-7	TRBV23-1	.	.	13	CASSQSLAAEQYF	TGCGCCAGCAGTCAATCATTGGCGGCCGAGCAGTACTTC
TRBJ2-3	TRBV6-1	once	TRBD2	16	CASSEARSGIRDTQYF	TGTGCCAGCAGTGAAGCTCGTAGCGGGATAAGGGATACGCAGTATTTT
TRBJ1-2	TRBV29-1	.	.	11	CSVEWQDGYTF	TGCAGCGTTGAATGGCAGGATGGCTACACCTTC
TRBJ2-5	TRBV11-2	.	.	15	CASSLSSVWGETQYF	TGTGCCAGCAGCTTGTCTTCGGTTTGGGGAGAGACCCAGTACTTC
TRBJ1-5	TRBV6-6	.	.	12	CASSSGMEPQHF	TGTGCCAGCAGTTCGGGCATGGAGCCCCAGCATTTT
TRBJ2-7	TRBV6-5	once	.	14	CASSSPGGGGEQYF	TGTGCCAGCAGTTCCCCGGGGGGAGGGGGCGAGCAGTACTTC
TRBJ2-2	TRBV11-1	.	.	15	CASSYRSANTGELFF	TGTGCCAGCAGCTACCGGTCCGCGAACACCGGGGAGCTGTTTTTT
TRBJ2-5	TRBV2	.	.	9	CAREETQYF	TGTGCCAGAGAAGAGACCCAGTACTTC
TRBJ2-7	TRBV9	.	.	17	CASSVAIQGTGSYEQYF	TGTGCCAGCAGCGTAGCCATCCAGGGGACCGGCTCCTACGAGCAGTACTTC
TRBJ2-1	TRBV19	once	TRBD2	15	CASSVAGGDYNEQFF	TGTGCCAGTAGTGTAGCGGGAGGGGACTACAATGAGCAGTTCTTC
TRBJ1-1	TRBV28	once	.	14	CASSLPGHTFGAFF	TGTGCCAGCAGTTTACCCGGACACACATTCGGAGCTTTCTTT
TRBJ1-1	TRBV5-1	.	.	16	CASSLEDIRSGTEAFF	TGCGCCAGCAGCTTGGAGGACATAAGGTCGGGCACTGAAGCTTTCTTT
TRBJ1-5	TRBV6-6	.	TRBD1	15	CASSYTGQGSQPQHF	TGTGCCAGCAGTTACACCGGACAGGGTAGTCAGCCCCAGCATTTT
TRBJ1-2	TRBV19	.	TRBD1	15	CASSTSGTADVGYTF	TGTGCCAGTAGTACCTCAGGGACAGCCGACGTGGGCTACACCTTC
TRBJ1-2	TRBV18	.	TRBD1	13	CASSPDRSYGYTF	TGTGCCAGCTCCCCGGACAGGAGTTATGGCTACACCTTC
TRBJ2-1	TRBV7-7	.	TRBD2	15	CASSRGLAGYNEQFF	TGTGCCAGCAGCCGAGGACTAGCGGGCTACAATGAGCAGTTCTTC
TRBJ2-3	TRBV5-1	.	.	15	CASSLSGLLTDTQYF	TGCGCCAGCAGCTTATCGGGACTTTTGACAGATACGCAGTATTTT
TRBJ2-2	TRBV6-6	.	TRBD1	15	CASSYRDRGTGELFF	TGTGCCAGCAGTTACCGGGACAGGGGAACCGGGGAGCTGTTTTTT
TRBJ2-7	TRBV15	.	TRBD1	15	CATSRAGQGSYEQYF	TGTGCCACCAGCAGAGCGGGACAGGGGTCCTACGAGCAGTACTTC
TRBJ2-1	TRBV27	.	TRBD2	14	CASSKREVVNEQFF	TGTGCCAGCAGTAAGCGGGAGGTGGTCAATGAGCAGTTCTTC
TRBJ1-4	TRBV30	.	.	14	CAWSLRGRGEKLFF	TGTGCCTGGAGTTTAAGGGGGAGGGGTGAAAAACTGTTTTTT
TRBJ1-2	TRBV2	.	.	13	CASLREGRGGYTF	TGTGCCAGCCTCCGGGAGGGCCGGGGTGGCTACACCTTC
TRBJ2-7	TRBV18	few	.	13	CASSPGLAYEQYF	TGTGCCAGCTCACCGGGCCTAGCCTACGAGCAGTACTTC
TRBJ2-2	TRBV7-9	.	TRBD2	18	CASSLAQSGATNTGELFF	TGTGCCAGCAGCTTAGCGCAAAGCGGGGCTACGAACACCGGGGAGCTGTTTTTT
TRBJ2-2	TRBV19	.	TRBD2	15	CASSILREVTGELFF	TGTGCCAGTAGTATCTTACGGGAGGTAACCGGGGAGCTGTTTTTT
TRBJ1-5	TRBV5-5	.	TRBD1	16	CASSLGVGTGLQPQHF	TGTGCCAGCAGCCTGGGGGTTGGGACAGGGCTGCAGCCCCAGCATTTT
TRBJ2-7	TRBV3-1/TRBV3-2	.	.	14	CASSQDRTPYEQYF	TGTGCCAGCAGCCAAGATAGGACCCCCTACGAGCAGTACTTC
TRBJ1-3	TRBV30	.	.	15	CAWKNPGNWWNTIYF	TGTGCCTGGAAGAATCCAGGGAACTGGTGGAACACCATATATTTT
TRBJ1-4	TRBV4-2	.	TRBD1	18	CASSQYPGTGGIDEKLFF	TGTGCCAGCAGCCAATACCCCGGGACAGGGGGAATAGATGAAAAACTGTTTTTT
TRBJ2-3	TRBV29-1	.	.	14	CSVESGRGADTQYF	TGCAGCGTTGAGTCTGGCAGGGGGGCAGATACGCAGTATTTT
TRBJ2-7	TRBV15	.	.	15	CATSRGHGEPYEQYF	TGTGCCACCAGCAGAGGACATGGGGAACCCTACGAGCAGTACTTC
TRBJ2-7	TRBV28	.	TRBD1	14	CASTRDRGFYEQYF	TGTGCCAGCACCCGGGACAGGGGTTTCTACGAGCAGTACTTC
TRBJ1-1	TRBV6-2/TRBV6-3	.	.	16	CASSYSDGRLGTEAFF	TGTGCCAGCAGTTACTCCGACGGACGGCTGGGCACTGAAGCTTTCTTT
TRBJ1-2	TRBV27	.	.	16	CASSNAKNPTGYGYTF	TGTGCCAGCAGTAACGCGAAGAATCCCACTGGCTATGGCTACACCTTC
TRBJ2-1	TRBV19	.	TRBD2	14	CASSGGGSYNEQFF	TGTGCCAGTAGTGGCGGGGGGTCCTACAATGAGCAGTTCTTC
TRBJ1-2	TRBV7-9	.	.	13	CASSGATNYGYTF	TGTGCCAGCAGCGGGGCTACTAACTATGGCTACACCTTC
TRBJ2-1	TRBV25-1	.	.	12	CASSEFLGEQFF	TGTGCCAGCAGTGAATTTCTTGGGGAGCAGTTCTTC
TRBJ2-1	TRBV30	.	TRBD1	12	CAWSPRGPEQFF	TGTGCCTGGAGCCCTAGGGGGCCTGAGCAGTTCTTC
TRBJ2-6	TRBV19	.	.	15	CASSIVQAGANVLTF	TGTGCCAGTAGTATAGTACAGGCTGGGGCCAACGTCCTGACTTTC
TRBJ2-1	TRBV5-1	.	.	15	CASSLLGPKMTGQFF	TGCGCCAGCAGTCTGCTGGGCCCTAAAATGACTGGGCAGTTCTTC
TRBJ1-2	TRBV6-5	few	.	15	CASSYSLSGNYGYTF	TGTGCCAGCAGTTACTCATTGTCAGGGAACTATGGCTACACCTTC